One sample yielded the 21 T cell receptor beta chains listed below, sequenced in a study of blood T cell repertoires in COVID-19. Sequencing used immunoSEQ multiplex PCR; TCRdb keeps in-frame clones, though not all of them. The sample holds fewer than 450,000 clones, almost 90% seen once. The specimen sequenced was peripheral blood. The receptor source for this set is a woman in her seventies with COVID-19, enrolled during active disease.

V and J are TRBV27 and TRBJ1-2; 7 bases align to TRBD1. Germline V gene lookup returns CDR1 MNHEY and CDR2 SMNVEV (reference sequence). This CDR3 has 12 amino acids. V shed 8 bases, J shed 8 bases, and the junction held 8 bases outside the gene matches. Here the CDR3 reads CASAPTGYGYTF. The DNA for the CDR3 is TGTGCCAGCGCGCCGACAGGGTACGGCTACACCTTC.

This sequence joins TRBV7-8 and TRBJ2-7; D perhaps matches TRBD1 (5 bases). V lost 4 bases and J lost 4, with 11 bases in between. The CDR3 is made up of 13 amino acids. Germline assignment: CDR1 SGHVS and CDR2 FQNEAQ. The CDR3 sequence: CASSYGHNYEQYF. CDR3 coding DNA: TGTGCCAGCAGCTACGGACACAATTACGAGCAGTACTTC.

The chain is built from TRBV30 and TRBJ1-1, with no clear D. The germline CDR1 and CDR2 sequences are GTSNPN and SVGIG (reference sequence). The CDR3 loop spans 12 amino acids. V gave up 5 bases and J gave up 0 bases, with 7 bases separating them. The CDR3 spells CAWPGLNTEAFF. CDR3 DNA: TGTGCCTGGCCGGGTTTGAACACTGAAGCTTTCTTT.

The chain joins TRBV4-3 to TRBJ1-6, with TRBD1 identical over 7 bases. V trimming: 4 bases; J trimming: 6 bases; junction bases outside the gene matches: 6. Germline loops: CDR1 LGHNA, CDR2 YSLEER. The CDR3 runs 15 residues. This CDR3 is CASSLSRQGNSPLHF. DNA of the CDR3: TGCGCCAGCAGCCTCTCTCGACAGGGTAATTCACCCCTCCACTTT.

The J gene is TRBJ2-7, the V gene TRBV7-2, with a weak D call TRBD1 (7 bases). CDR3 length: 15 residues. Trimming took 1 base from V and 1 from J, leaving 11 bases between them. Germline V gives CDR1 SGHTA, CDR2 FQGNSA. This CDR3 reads CASSLVAGQSYEQYF. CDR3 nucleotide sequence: TGTGCCAGCAGCTTAGTGGCGGGACAGTCCTACGAGCAGTACTTC.

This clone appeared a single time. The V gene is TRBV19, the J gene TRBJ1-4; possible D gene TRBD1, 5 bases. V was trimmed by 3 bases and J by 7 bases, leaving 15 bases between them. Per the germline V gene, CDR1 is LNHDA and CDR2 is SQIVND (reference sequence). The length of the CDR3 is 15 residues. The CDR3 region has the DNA TGTGCCAGTAGTATTATGGCAGGGCCGGGTGAAAAACTGTTTTTT. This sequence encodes CASSIMAGPGEKLFF.

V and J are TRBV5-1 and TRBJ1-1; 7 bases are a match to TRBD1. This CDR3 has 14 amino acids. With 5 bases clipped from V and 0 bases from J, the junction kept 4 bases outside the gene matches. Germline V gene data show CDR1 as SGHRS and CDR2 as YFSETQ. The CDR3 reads CASRDRFMNTEAFF. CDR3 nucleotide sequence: TGCGCCAGCAGGGACAGGTTTATGAACACTGAAGCTTTCTTT.

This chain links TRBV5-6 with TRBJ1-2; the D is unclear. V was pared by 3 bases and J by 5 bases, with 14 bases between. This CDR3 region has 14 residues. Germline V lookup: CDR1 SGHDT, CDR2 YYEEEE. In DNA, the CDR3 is TGTGCCAGCAGCTCAGGTTTCTTTTGGTATGGCTACACCTTC. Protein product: CASSSGFFWYGYTF.

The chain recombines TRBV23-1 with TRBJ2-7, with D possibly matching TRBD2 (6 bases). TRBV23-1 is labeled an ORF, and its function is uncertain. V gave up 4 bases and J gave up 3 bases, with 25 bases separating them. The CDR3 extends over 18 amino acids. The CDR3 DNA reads TGCGCCAGCAGTCGATTTTCCCCCGGGGGAGGCGCGCGCTACGAGCAGTACTTC. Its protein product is CASSRFSPGGGARYEQYF.

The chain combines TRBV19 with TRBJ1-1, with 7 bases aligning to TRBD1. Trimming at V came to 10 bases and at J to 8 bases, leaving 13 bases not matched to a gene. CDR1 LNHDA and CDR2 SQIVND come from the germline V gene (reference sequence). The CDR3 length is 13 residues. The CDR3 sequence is CATSRQGMVEAFF. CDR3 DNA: TGTGCCACCTCCAGACAGGGAATGGTGGAAGCTTTCTTT.

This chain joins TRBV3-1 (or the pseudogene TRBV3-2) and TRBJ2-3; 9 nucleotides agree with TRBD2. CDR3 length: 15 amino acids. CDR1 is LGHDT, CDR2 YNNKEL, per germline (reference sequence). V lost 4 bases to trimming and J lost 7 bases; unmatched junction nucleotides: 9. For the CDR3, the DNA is TGTGCCAGCAGCCCGGCGGGACTAGCAAGGTATACGCAGTATTTT. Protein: CASSPAGLARYTQYF.

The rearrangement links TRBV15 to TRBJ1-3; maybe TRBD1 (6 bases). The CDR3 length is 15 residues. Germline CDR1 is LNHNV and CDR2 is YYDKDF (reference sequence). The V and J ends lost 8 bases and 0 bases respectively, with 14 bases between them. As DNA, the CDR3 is TGTGCCACCGCGGACAGTCCCCTCTCTGGAAACACCATATATTTT. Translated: CATADSPLSGNTIYF.

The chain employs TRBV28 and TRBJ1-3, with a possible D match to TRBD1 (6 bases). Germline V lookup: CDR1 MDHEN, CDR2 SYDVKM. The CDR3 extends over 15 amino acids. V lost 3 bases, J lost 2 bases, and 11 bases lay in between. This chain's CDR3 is CASSFHGGPGNTIYF. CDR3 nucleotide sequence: TGTGCCAGCAGTTTCCACGGGGGGCCTGGAAACACCATATATTTT.

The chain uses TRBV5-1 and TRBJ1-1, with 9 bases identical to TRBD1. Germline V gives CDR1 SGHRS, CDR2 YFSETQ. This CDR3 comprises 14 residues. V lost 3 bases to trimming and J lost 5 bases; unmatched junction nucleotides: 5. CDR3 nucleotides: TGCGCCAGCAGCTCGGGACAGGGTCCGACTGAAGCTTTCTTT. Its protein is CASSSGQGPTEAFF.

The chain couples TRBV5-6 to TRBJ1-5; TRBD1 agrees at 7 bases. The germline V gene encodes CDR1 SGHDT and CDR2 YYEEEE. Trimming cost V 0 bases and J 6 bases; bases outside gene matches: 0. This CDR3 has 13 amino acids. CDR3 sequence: CASSLDRGQPQHF. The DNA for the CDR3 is TGTGCCAGCAGCTTGGACAGGGGTCAGCCCCAGCATTTT.

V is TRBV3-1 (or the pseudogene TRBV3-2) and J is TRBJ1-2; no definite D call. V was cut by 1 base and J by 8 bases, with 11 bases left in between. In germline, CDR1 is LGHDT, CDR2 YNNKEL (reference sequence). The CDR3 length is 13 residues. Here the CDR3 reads CASSQGHNKGYTF. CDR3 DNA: TGTGCCAGCAGCCAAGGACATAATAAGGGCTACACCTTC.

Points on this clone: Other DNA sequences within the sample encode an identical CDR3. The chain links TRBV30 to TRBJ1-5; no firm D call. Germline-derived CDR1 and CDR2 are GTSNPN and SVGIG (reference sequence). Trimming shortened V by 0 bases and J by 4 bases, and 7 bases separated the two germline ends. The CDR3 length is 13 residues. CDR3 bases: TGTGCCTGGAGTGTTGGAGGGAATCAGCCCCAGCATTTT. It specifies CAWSVGGNQPQHF.

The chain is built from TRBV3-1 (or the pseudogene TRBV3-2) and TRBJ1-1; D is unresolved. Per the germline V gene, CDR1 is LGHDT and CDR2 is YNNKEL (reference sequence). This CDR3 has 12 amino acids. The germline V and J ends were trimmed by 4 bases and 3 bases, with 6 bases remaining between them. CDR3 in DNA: TGTGCCAGCAGCCTCCGGGACACTGAAGCTTTCTTT. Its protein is CASSLRDTEAFF.

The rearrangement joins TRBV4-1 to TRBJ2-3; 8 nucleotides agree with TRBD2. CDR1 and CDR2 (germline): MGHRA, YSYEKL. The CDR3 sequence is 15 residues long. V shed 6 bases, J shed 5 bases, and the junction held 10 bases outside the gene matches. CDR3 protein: CASRPFGGAQDTQYF. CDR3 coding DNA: TGCGCCAGCAGACCTTTCGGGGGGGCTCAAGATACGCAGTATTTT.

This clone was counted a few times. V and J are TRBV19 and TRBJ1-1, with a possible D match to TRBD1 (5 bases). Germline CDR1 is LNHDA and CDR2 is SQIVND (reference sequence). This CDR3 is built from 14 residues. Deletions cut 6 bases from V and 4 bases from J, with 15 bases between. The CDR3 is CASSTLGLSTEAFF. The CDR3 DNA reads TGTGCCAGTAGCACCCTGGGACTTAGCACTGAAGCTTTCTTT.

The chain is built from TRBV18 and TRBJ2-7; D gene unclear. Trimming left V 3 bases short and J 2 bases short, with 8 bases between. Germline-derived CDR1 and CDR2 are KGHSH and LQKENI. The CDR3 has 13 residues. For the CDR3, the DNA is TGTGCCAGCTCACCCCCCAACACCTACGAGCAGTACTTC. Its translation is CASSPPNTYEQYF.